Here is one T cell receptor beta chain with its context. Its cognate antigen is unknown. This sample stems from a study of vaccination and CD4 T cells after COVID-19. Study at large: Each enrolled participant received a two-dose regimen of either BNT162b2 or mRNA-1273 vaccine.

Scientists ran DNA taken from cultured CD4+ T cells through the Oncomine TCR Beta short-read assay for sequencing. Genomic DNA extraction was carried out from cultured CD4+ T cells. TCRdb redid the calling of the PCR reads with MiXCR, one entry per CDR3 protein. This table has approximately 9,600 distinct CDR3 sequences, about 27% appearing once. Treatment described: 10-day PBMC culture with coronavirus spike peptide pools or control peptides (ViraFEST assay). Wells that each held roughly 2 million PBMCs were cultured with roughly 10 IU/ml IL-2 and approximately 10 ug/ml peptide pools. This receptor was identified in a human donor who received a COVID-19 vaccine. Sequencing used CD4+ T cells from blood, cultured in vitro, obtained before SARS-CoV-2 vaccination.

This CDR3 is CASSHDRAKNIQYF. The CDR3 region has the DNA TGCGCCAGCAGCCACGACAGGGCCAAAAACATTCAGTACTTC. The chain recombines TRBV5-1 with TRBJ2-4; weak D call: TRBD1 (6 bases). Per germline, CDR1 SGHRS and CDR2 YFSETQ. The CDR3 has 14 amino acids. V dropped 4 bases and J dropped 1 base, with 9 bases sitting between them.